Reported below is one T cell receptor (beta chain). The record originates from a study of blood T cell repertoires in COVID-19. Study information: Acute and convalescent COVID-19 samples came from the United States, Italy and Spain. T cells, B-cell-depleted T cells, or PBMCs provided the cDNA or gDNA that served as material.

Assay used: immunoSEQ multiplex PCR; TCRdb lists only in-frame clones, some missing. The sample lists about 120,000 clones; approximately 83% were seen once. With 2 bases removed from V and 0 bases from J, the gap between germline ends came to 9 bases. The length of the CDR3 is 15 residues. From germline, CDR1 is KGHSY and CDR2 FQNENV. The chain has TRBV16 and TRBJ2-3; a possible D gene is TRBD2 (5 bases). Material: peripheral blood. This receptor was identified in a man aged 55 to 70 with acute or convalescent COVID-19. The CDR3 nucleotides are TGTGCCAGCAGCCAAGCGGGCACTAGCACAGATACGCAGTATTTT. Its translation: CASSQAGTSTDTQYF.